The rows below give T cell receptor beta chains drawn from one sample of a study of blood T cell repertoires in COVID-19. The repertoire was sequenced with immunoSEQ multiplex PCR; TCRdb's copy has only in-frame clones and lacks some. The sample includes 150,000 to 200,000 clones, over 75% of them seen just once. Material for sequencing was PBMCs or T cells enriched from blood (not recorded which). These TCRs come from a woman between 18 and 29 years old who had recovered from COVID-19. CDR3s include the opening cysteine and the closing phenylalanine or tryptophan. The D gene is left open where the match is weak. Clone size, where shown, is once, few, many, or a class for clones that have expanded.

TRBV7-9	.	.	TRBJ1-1	TGTGCCAGCAGCGCACAGGTAGTCGCTTTCTTT	CASSAQVVAFF
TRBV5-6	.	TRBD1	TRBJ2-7	TGTGCCAGCAGCCCCGGACAGGAGCCCTACGAGCAGTACTTC	CASSPGQEPYEQYF
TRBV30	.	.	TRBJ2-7	TGTGCCTGGAGTGTACAGGTGTCCTACGAGCAGTACTTC	CAWSVQVSYEQYF
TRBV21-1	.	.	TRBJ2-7	TGTGCCAGCAGCAAAGATGCCGGACAGGGACTCTACGAGCAGTACTTC	CASSKDAGQGLYEQYF
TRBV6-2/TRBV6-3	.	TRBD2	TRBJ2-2	TGTGCCAGCAGTTCAGGCGGGACTAGCCCCGGGGAGCTGTTTTTT	CASSSGGTSPGELFF
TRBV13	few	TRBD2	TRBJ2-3	TGTGCCAGCAGCTTATTTAGTCGGGGGGGCACAGATACGCAGTATTTT	CASSLFSRGGTDTQYF
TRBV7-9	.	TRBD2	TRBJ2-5	TGTGCCAGCAGCCCCCGGACTAGGACCCCACAAGAGACCCAGTACTTC	CASSPRTRTPQETQYF
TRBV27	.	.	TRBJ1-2	TGTGCCAGCAGTTCAAACAGGGTTCTTGGCTACACCTTC	CASSSNRVLGYTF
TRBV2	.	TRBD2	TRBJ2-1	TGTGCCAGCGTCGGCCGCTCTAGCGGGATCTACAATGAGCAGTTCTTC	CASVGRSSGIYNEQFF
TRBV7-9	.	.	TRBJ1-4	TGTGCCAGCAGCTTCAAACAGGTAACTAATGAAAAACTGTTTTTT	CASSFKQVTNEKLFF
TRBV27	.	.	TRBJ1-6	TGTGCCAGCAGTAGGACAACCGCAGTACCTTCACCCCTCCACTTT	CASSRTTAVPSPLHF
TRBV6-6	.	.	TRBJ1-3	TGTGCCAGCAGTCTCACGTTACAGGGTATCTCTGGAAACACCATATATTTT	CASSLTLQGISGNTIYF
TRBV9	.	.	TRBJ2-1	TGTGCCAGCAGCGCTGGACAGTACAATGAGCAGTTCTTC	CASSAGQYNEQFF
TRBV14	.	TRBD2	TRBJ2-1	TGTGCCAGCAGCCCCGGGACTAGCGTATACAATGAGCAGTTCTTC	CASSPGTSVYNEQFF
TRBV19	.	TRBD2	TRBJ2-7	TGTGCCAGTAGTGCGGGGGGGTCCTCCTACGAGCAGTACTTC	CASSAGGSSYEQYF
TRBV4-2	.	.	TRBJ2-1	TGTGCCAGCAGCCAAGATTTACCCCGACTGAGTACCAGCTCCTACAATGAGCAGTTCTTC	CASSQDLPRLSTSSYNEQFF
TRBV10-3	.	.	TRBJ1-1	TGTGCCATCAGCGGTCGTGAGGGTTGGGACACTGAAGCTTTCTTT	CAISGREGWDTEAFF
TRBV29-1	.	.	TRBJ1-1	TGCAGCGTATCCCAGGCGCACACTGAAGCTTTCTTT	CSVSQAHTEAFF
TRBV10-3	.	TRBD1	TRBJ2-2	TGTGCCATCAGTGACGACAGGGGCACCGGGGAGCTGTTTTTT	CAISDDRGTGELFF
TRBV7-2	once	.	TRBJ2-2	TGTGCCAGCAGCGGGGCGGATAGGAACACCGGGGAGCTGTTTTTT	CASSGADRNTGELFF
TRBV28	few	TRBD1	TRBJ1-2	TGTGCCAGCAGTCTACCGGACAGGGGGCGCCGAGCCTACACCTTC	CASSLPDRGRRAYTF
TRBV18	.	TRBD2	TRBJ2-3	TGTGCCAGCTCACCCGGTGGTAGCGGGGTTACGCAGTATTTT	CASSPGGSGVTQYF
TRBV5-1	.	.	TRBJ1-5	TGCGCCAGCAGCTTGGGGGTTGGGGCGATGAGCAATCAGCCCCAGCATTTT	CASSLGVGAMSNQPQHF
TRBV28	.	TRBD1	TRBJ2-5	TGTGCCAGCAGCCGCGACAGGGGTAGTAGGGAGACCCAGTACTTC	CASSRDRGSRETQYF
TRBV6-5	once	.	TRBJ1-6	TGTGCCAGCATCCCCGGGCCCGGACGGGGTTCACCCCTCCACTTT	CASIPGPGRGSPLHF
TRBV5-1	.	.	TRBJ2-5	TGCGCCAGCAGCCGCGACACAACCCAAGAGACCCAGTACTTC	CASSRDTTQETQYF
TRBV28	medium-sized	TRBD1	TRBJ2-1	TGTGCCAGCAGTTCCCCGGACAGGTCCCTGGGTGATGAGCAGTTCTTC	CASSSPDRSLGDEQFF
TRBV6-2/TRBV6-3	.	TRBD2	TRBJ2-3	TGTGCCAGCAGTCCCCGAGGACTAGCGGGGGTCGCTAGCACAGATACGCAGTATTTT	CASSPRGLAGVASTDTQYF
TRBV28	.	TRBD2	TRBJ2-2	TGTGCCAGCTCTTGGCTAGCGGGAGGGGCCGGGGAGCTGTTTTTT	CASSWLAGGAGELFF
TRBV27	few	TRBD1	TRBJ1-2	TGTGCCAGCAGTTTCGGACAGGGGATAGGGGGCTACACCTTC	CASSFGQGIGGYTF
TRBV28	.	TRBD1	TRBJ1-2	TGTGCCAGCAGCACCCGACAGGGGCTGATCTATGGCTACACCTTC	CASSTRQGLIYGYTF
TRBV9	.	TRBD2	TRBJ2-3	TGTGCCAGCAGCGTTTTGAGCGGGGGGGCTCTGGGAGATACGCAGTATTTT	CASSVLSGGALGDTQYF
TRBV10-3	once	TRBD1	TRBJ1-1	TGTGCCATCAGTGCAGGGGGCACTGAAGCTTTCTTT	CAISAGGTEAFF
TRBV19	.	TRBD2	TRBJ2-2	TGTGCCAGTAGTATCGTAGCGGGAGGGCCTATCGGGGAGCTGTTTTTT	CASSIVAGGPIGELFF
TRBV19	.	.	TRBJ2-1	TGTGCCAGTAGTATGCAGGGGCCTTCCTACAATGAGCAGTTCTTC	CASSMQGPSYNEQFF
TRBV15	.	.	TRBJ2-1	TGTGCCACCGTTGCCGGGACATCTGTATACAATGAGCAGTTCTTC	CATVAGTSVYNEQFF
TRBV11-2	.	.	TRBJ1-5	TGTGCCAGCAGCTTAGATCGGGCAGGGAATCAGCCCCAGCATTTT	CASSLDRAGNQPQHF
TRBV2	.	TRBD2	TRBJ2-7	TGTGCCAGTGGGGGACTAGCGGGATACGAGCAGTACTTC	CASGGLAGYEQYF
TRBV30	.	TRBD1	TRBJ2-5	TGTGCCTCTCAGGGGGCGGCCGGGGAGACCCAGTACTTC	CASQGAAGETQYF
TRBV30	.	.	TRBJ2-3	TGTGCCCAGAGGCAGACGGCTAGCACAGATACGCAGTATTTT	CAQRQTASTDTQYF
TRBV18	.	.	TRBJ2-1	TGTGCCAGCTCACCACCGTCTAGCGATTTGCAGTTCTTC	CASSPPSSDLQFF
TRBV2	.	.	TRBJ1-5	TGTGCCAGCAGTGAACGGACACATAGCAATCAGCCCCAGCATTTT	CASSERTHSNQPQHF
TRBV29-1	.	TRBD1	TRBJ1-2	TGCAGCGTGACAGGGCTGACCAGCCCTAATGGCTACACCTTC	CSVTGLTSPNGYTF
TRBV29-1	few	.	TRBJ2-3	TGCAGCGCCGCGAGCTTTTTCTCGGGGACAGATACGCAGTATTTT	CSAASFFSGTDTQYF
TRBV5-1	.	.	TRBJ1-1	TGCGCCAGCAGCCAAACAGGTGGGGCTGAAGCTTTCTTT	CASSQTGGAEAFF
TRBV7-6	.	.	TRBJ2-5	TGTGCCAGCAGCCCCTCGTCCCCGGAGACCCAGTACTTC	CASSPSSPETQYF
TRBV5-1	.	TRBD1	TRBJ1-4	TGCGCCAGCAGCCCTGGACAGGGTCGGGAAAAACTGTTTTTT	CASSPGQGREKLFF
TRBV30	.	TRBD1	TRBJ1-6	TGTGCCTGGGAAACAGGGGGCTTCAGTTCACCCCTCCACTTT	CAWETGGFSSPLHF
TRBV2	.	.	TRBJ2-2	TGTGCCAGCAGCAGAACCGGGGAGCTGTTTTTT	CASSRTGELFF
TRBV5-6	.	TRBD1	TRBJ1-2	TGTGCCAGCAGCCCGGACAGGGGGCATCTCTCCTATGGCTACACCTTC	CASSPDRGHLSYGYTF
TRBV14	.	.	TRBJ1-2	TGTGCCAGCAGCTCCATGGGGCTCTATGGCTACACCTTC	CASSSMGLYGYTF
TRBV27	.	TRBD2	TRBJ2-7	TGTGCCAGCAGTTTCTCGGGACTAGCTGCCTACGAGCAGTACTTC	CASSFSGLAAYEQYF
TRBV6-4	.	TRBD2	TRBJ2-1	TGTGCCAGCAGTGAGCGCTCAGAGGCTAGCGGGAGGTCGTCCTACAATGAGCAGTTCTTC	CASSERSEASGRSSYNEQFF
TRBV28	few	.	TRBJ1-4	TGTGCCAGCACCAAAAGGGGGATGTCTAATGAAAAACTGTTTTTT	CASTKRGMSNEKLFF
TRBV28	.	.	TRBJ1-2	TGTGCCGTGGCGTCCGACAGCGACTATGGCTACACCTTC	CAVASDSDYGYTF
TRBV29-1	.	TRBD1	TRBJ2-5	TGCAGCGCTCGGACAGGGGCGGAAGAGACCCAGTACTTC	CSARTGAEETQYF
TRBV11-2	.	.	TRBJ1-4	TGTGCCAGCAGCCCGAGAGGATCAACTAATGAAAAACTGTTTTTT	CASSPRGSTNEKLFF